This entry concerns a single T cell receptor beta chain. Indicated time point: after neoadjuvant nivolumab, at surgical resection. Cohort: HPV-negative, locally advanced oral cavity squamous cell carcinoma patients. No culture or expansion preceded analysis of these blood cells. These data belong to a study of neoadjuvant anti-PD-1 for oral cavity cancer. This table comes from immunoSEQ multiplex PCR, and its TCRdb copy is limited to in-frame clones, with some not included. The table lists about 72,000 clones, around 83% of them singletons. Per the germline V gene, CDR1 is SGHTA and CDR2 is FQGTGA. The CDR3 is made up of 13 amino acids. Trimming took 1 base from V and 5 from J; bases not matched to a gene: 1.

The starting material was PBMCs, obtained after nivolumab (anti-PD-1) treatment. This receptor was identified in a person aged 35-80 years with oral cavity squamous cell carcinoma. The J gene is TRBJ2-5, the V gene TRBV7-3; 7 nucleotides align to TRBD1. The CDR3: CASSLNRGETQYF. CDR3 nucleotides: TGTGCCAGCAGCTTAAACAGGGGTGAGACCCAGTACTTC.